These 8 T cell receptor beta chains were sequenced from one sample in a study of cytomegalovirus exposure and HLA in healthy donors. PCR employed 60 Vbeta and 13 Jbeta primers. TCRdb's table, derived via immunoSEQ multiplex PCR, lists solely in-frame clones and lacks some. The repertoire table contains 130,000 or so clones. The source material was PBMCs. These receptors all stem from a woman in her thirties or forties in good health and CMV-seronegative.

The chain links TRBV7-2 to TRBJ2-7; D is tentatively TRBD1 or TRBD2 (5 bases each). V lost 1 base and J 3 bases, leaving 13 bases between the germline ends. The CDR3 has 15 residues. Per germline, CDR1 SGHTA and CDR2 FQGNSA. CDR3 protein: CASSLVGAGDYEQYV. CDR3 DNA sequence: TGTGCCAGCAGCTTAGTAGGGGCCGGGGACTACGAGCAGTACGTC.

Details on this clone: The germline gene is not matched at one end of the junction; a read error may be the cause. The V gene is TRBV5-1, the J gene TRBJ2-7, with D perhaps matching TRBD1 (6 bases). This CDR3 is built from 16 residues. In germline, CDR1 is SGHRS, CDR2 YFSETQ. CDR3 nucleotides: TGCGCCAGCAGCAGATACGAACAGGGCATCTTGGGCGAGCGGTACTTC. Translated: CASSRYEQGILGERYF.

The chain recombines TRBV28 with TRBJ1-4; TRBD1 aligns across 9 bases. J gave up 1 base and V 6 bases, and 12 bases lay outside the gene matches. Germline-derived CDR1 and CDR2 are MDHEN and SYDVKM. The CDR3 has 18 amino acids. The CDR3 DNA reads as TGTGCCAGCAGCCCGCCTTTACAGGGGGCTGTAACTAATGAAAAACTGTTTTTT. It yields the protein CASSPPLQGAVTNEKLFF.

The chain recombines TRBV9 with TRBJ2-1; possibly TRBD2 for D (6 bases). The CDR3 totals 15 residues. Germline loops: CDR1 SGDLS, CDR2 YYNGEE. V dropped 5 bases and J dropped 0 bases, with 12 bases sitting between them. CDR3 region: CASRISGDSYNEQFF. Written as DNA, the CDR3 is TGTGCCAGCAGGATTTCGGGGGACTCCTACAATGAGCAGTTCTTC.

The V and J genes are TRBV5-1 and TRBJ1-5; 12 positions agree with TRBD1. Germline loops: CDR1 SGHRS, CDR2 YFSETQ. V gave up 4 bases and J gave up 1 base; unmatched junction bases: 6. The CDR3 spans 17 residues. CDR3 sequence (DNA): TGCGCCAGCAGCCCGGGACAGGGGGCGGGAAGCAATCAGCCCCAGCATTTT. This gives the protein CASSPGQGAGSNQPQHF.

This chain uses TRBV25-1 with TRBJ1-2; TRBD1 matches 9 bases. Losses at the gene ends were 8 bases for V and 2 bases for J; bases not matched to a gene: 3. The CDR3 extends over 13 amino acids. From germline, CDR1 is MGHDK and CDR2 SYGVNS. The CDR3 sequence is CASVGTGNYGYTF. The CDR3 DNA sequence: TGTGCCAGCGTAGGGACAGGGAACTATGGCTACACCTTC.

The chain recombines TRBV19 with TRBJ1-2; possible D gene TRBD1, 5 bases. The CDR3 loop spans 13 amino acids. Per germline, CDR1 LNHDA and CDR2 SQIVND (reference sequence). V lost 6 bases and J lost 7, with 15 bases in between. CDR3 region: CASRKVQGAGYTF. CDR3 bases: TGTGCCAGTAGAAAGGTCCAGGGTGCTGGCTACACCTTC.

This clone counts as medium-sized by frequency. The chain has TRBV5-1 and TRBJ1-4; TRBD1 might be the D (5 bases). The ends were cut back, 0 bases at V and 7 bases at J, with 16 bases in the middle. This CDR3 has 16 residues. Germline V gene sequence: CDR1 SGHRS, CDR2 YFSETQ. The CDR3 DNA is TGCGCCAGCAGCTTGGGGGGAGGAGACAGAACTGAAAAACTGTTTTTT. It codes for CASSLGGGDRTEKLFF. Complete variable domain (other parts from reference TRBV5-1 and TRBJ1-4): KAGVTQTPRYLIKTRGQQVTLSCSPISGHRSVSWYQQTPGQGLQFLFEYFSETQRNKGNFPGRFSGRQFSNSRSEMNVSTLELGDSALYLCASSLGGGDRTEKLFFGSGTQLSVL.